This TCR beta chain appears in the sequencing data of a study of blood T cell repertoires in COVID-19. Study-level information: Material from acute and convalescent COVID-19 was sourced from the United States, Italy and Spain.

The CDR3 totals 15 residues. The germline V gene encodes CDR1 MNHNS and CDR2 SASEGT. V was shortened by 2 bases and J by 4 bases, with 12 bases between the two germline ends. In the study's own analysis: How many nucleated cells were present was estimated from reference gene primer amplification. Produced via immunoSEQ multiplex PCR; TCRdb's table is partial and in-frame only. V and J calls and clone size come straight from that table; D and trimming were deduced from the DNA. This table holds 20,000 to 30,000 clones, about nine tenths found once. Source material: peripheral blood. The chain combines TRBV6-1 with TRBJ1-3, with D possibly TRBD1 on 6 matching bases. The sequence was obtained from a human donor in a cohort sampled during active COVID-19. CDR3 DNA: TGTGCCAGCAGTGAACCCGGGACAATCGGAAACACCATATATTTT. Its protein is CASSEPGTIGNTIYF.